Listed below are T cell receptor beta chains from one sample, sequenced in a study. From the 5' RACE reads, TCRdb called clonotypes with MiXCR, one entry per CDR3 protein. The sample shows 6,500 to 8,500 distinct CDR3 sequences, roughly 39% of them seen only once. Sequenced input: memory CD4+ T cells sorted from blood. Receptors were obtained from a female donor with breast cancer. Each CDR3 is given with its conserved first and last residue. A D gene is named only where the DNA matches it firmly.

V gene	J gene	D gene	CDR3 protein
TRBV20-1	TRBJ2-7	TRBD2	CSANRLAGGVDEQYF
TRBV3-1	TRBJ2-1	TRBD2	CASSQLAGVTNEQFF
TRBV7-3	TRBJ2-7	-	CASSRDGTYEQYF
TRBV30	TRBJ2-7	-	CAWSLGGNEQYF
TRBV6-6	TRBJ2-7	-	CASSKNPFPYEQYF
TRBV11-2	TRBJ1-2	-	CASSLALGGYTF
TRBV4-1	TRBJ1-1	TRBD1	CASSQEVYQGEQNTEAFF
TRBV20-1	TRBJ1-2	-	CSARDPGQRTVGYTF
TRBV7-9	TRBJ1-2	TRBD1	CASSISPGTGERDTF
TRBV12-3/TRBV12-4	TRBJ2-3	TRBD2	CASTASGGTDTQYF